The 15 T cell receptor beta chains below were found in one sample sequenced in a study of T-cell memory formation after mild COVID-19. TCRdb analysed the 5' RACE reads with MiXCR anew, one entry per CDR3 protein. The repertoire holds approximately 400,000 distinct CDR3 sequences, with under 20% as singletons. Sequencing was carried out using PBMCs or a T cell subset sorted from them (not recorded which). These receptors all come from a man aged 18 to 30 who had mild COVID-19 (a few samples of this study predate the infection). Cell type and time point are not known.

The V call is TRBV28, the J call TRBJ1-2; D is possibly TRBD1 (5 bases). CDR3 length: 12 residues. Between the trimmed V and J ends, which lost 6 bases and 8 bases, there was a span of 13 bases. The germline CDR1 and CDR2 sequences are MDHEN and SYDVKM. The CDR3 region is CASSRVRRGYTF. The CDR3 coding sequence is TGTGCCAGCAGCAGGGTTCGCAGGGGCTACACCTTC.

CDR3 in DNA: TGTGCCAGCAGGGGGGCAGAAGGCGTTGGCACTGAAGCTTTCTTT. It is translated as CASRGAEGVGTEAFF. This chain connects TRBV6-2 or TRBV6-3 to TRBJ1-1; TRBD1 might be the D (6 bases). The V end lost 6 bases, the J end lost 4 bases, and 18 bases lay between the germline ends. CDR3 length: 15 amino acids. Germline CDR1 reads MNHEY; CDR2 reads SVGEGT.

This clonotype was recorded only once. This sequence joins TRBV6-1 and TRBJ2-3; D gene uncertain. The germline V gene has CDR1 MNHNS and CDR2 SASEGT. This CDR3 comprises 14 residues. Trimming stripped 1 base from V and 6 bases from J, with 11 bases between. The CDR3 sequence is CASSEGPSMDTQYF. For the CDR3, the DNA is TGTGCCAGCAGTGAAGGTCCCAGCATGGATACGCAGTATTTT.

The table lists this clonotype with a few counts. The rearrangement joins TRBV18 to TRBJ1-1; tentatively, D is TRBD1 (5 bases). The V and J ends lost 2 bases and 4 bases respectively, with 11 bases between them. This CDR3 has 14 residues. The germline V gene encodes CDR1 KGHSH and CDR2 LQKENI. CDR3 loop: CASSPITGSTEAFF. The DNA of the CDR3 is TGTGCCAGCTCACCAATTACAGGCTCCACTGAAGCTTTCTTT.

The table lists this clonotype with a few counts. The chain uses TRBV23-1 and TRBJ1-5; possibly TRBD1 for D (5 bases). TRBV23-1 is known as an ORF, though its function is uncertain. Deletions cut 3 bases from V and 0 bases from J, with 9 bases between. The CDR3 contains 15 residues. The CDR3 spells CASSHPRDSNQPQHF. Here the CDR3 DNA reads TGCGCCAGCAGTCACCCCAGGGATAGCAATCAGCCCCAGCATTTT.

This clonotype showed up many times. The chain carries TRBV12-3 or TRBV12-4 and TRBJ2-3; D is perhaps TRBD1 (5 bases). The CDR3 contains 15 residues. V lost 2 bases and J lost 0, with 9 bases in between. Here the CDR3 reads CASSLQGDSTDTQYF. The CDR3 DNA follows: TGTGCCAGCAGTTTACAGGGCGATAGCACAGATACGCAGTATTTT.

V usage is TRBV7-9 and J usage is TRBJ1-4, with a tentative D call TRBD1 (5 bases). The germline CDR1 and CDR2 sequences are SEHNR and FQNEAQ (reference sequence). The CDR3 covers 15 residues. Trimming took 2 bases from V and 5 from J, leaving 12 bases between them. CDR3 region: CASSLNGGRNEKLFF. CDR3 bases: TGTGCCAGCAGCTTAAACGGGGGAAGAAATGAAAAACTGTTTTTT.

This rearrangement joins TRBV7-3 to TRBJ1-2, with 12 bases that match TRBD1. This CDR3 comprises 18 residues. Trimming removed 1 base from V and 4 bases from J; junction bases left unmatched: 10. Germline V lookup: CDR1 SGHTA, CDR2 FQGTGA. CDR3 DNA sequence: TGTGCCAGCAGCTTAAGGCCCGGGACAGGGGGCGCGGGCTATGGCTACACCTTC. It yields the protein CASSLRPGTGGAGYGYTF.

This clonotype has just a few counts. CDR3 coding DNA: TGTGCCAGCAGCTTAGTTAGATCGGAGACCCAGTACTTC. It translates to CASSLVRSETQYF. The V and J genes are TRBV7-7 and TRBJ2-5; D gene uncertain. CDR1 is SSHAT and CDR2 is FNYEAQ in the germline V gene (reference sequence). This CDR3 has 13 residues. V lost 1 base, J lost 5 bases, and 8 bases lay in between.

The chain links TRBV20-1 to TRBJ2-3, with 16 bases lining up with TRBD2. The CDR3 spans 18 residues. The junction had 9 bases not matched to a gene; V was cut back by 4 bases and J by 2 bases. The germline V gene has CDR1 DFQATT and CDR2 SNEGSKA (reference sequence). The chain's CDR3 is CSAKPGLAGGRVTDTQYF. The CDR3 DNA is TGCAGTGCTAAACCGGGACTAGCGGGGGGGCGTGTCACAGATACGCAGTATTTT.

This chain links TRBV24-1 with TRBJ2-1; 7 bases map to TRBD1. The J segment lost 7 bases and the V segment lost 4 bases, leaving 9 bases of the junction unmatched. Germline-derived CDR1 and CDR2 are KGHDR and SFDVKD. This CDR3 is 15 amino acids long. CDR3 bases: TGTGCCACCAGTGAACAAAAGACAGGGAATAATGAGCAGTTCTTC. It yields the protein CATSEQKTGNNEQFF.

This clonotype was observed a handful of times. The chain recombines TRBV5-1 with TRBJ1-5, with a tentative D call TRBD1 (5 bases). Trimming took 4 bases from V and 11 from J, leaving 19 bases between them. Germline V gives CDR1 SGHRS, CDR2 YFSETQ. The CDR3 is 14 amino acids. CDR3 residues: CASSVTGTPRAQHF. The CDR3 nucleotides read TGCGCCAGCAGCGTAACCGGGACTCCAAGAGCCCAGCATTTT.

The chain is built from TRBV6-5 and TRBJ2-3; no reliable D call. The V gene lost 6 bases and the J gene lost 4 bases, with 14 bases spanning the gap. Germline values: CDR1 MNHEY, CDR2 SVGAGI. CDR3 length equals 14 residues. The chain's CDR3 is CASRRPLVPDTQYF. CDR3 sequence (DNA): TGTGCCAGCAGGCGCCCCCTAGTCCCAGATACGCAGTATTTT.

The V gene is TRBV5-1, the J gene TRBJ2-7, with TRBD2 as a possible D gene (6 bases). The V and J ends lost 4 bases and 2 bases respectively, with 19 bases between them. CDR3 size: 16 residues. Germline V gives CDR1 SGHRS, CDR2 YFSETQ. This CDR3 is CASSPGLRDSTYEQYF. The CDR3 DNA sequence: TGCGCCAGCAGCCCCGGCTTGCGGGACTCTACCTACGAGCAGTACTTC. Drawing the rest from reference TRBV5-1 and TRBJ2-7, the complete variable domain is KAGVTQTPRYLIKTRGQQVTLSCSPISGHRSVSWYQQTPGQGLQFLFEYFSETQRNKGNFPGRFSGRQFSNSRSEMNVSTLELGDSALYLCASSPGLRDSTYEQYFGPGTRLTVT.

The rearrangement links TRBV6-1 to TRBJ2-5; the D gene is possibly TRBD1 (7 bases). The V gene's germline CDR1 is MNHNS and CDR2 SASEGT. Trimming took off 6 bases at V and 10 bases at J, with 21 bases between the two ends. The length of the CDR3 is 14 residues. For the CDR3, the DNA is TGTGCCAGCAGCTCGGACAGGTCCTTCGGGGGCCAGTACTTC. Its protein is CASSSDRSFGGQYF.